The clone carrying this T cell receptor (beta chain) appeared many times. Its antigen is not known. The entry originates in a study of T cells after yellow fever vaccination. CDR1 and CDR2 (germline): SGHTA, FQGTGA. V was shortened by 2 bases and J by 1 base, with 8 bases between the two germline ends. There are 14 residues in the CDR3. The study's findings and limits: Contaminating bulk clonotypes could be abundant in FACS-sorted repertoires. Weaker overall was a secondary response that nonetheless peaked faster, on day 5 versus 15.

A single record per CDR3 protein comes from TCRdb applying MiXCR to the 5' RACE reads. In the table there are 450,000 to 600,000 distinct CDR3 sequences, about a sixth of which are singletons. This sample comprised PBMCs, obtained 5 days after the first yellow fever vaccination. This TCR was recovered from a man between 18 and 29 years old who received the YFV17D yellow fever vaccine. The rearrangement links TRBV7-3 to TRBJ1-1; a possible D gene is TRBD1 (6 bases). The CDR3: CASSLGGANTEAFF. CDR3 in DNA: TGTGCCAGCAGCTTAGGGGGCGCGAACACTGAAGCTTTCTTT.